Below, 25 T cell receptor beta chains from the same sample are listed, as sequenced in a study of response to subunit inactivated influenza vaccine (dated by TCRdb to the late 2010s). Library preparation employed RT-PCR. Instrument used: Illumina HiSeq 2500. TCRdb trimmed public reads at Q25 via fastp, called clones via MiXCR and kept in-frame beta chains. Entries that share a CDR3 protein sequence are merged under the most common genes and DNA. A total of 500,000 to 600,000 distinct CDR3 sequences appear in this sample, around 11% of them only once. Approximately 11% of the sample is held by the ten biggest clonotypes. These same data were also listed under a study on T cells expressing NK-cell markers. As that second paper reports: TCR beta cDNA libraries were prepared using 5'RACE template switching, which introduced a universal primer site and unique molecular identifiers.

Specimen: PBMCs from blood, collected on the day of vaccination. These receptors all stem from a man aged 50-60 years who received an inactivated influenza vaccine. Donor details come from another sample of the same person, matched by shared clones.

The J gene is TRBJ2-3, the V gene TRBV2, with D perhaps assigned TRBD1 or TRBD2 (5 bases each). The CDR3 totals 16 residues. The germline CDR1 and CDR2 sequences are SNHLY and FYNNEI. Trimming cost V 7 bases and J 7 bases, with 24 bases left between them. The CDR3 spells CASISRWGTHPYTQYF. As DNA, the CDR3 is TGTGCCAGCATCTCACGCTGGGGGACCCACCCATATACGCAGTATTTT.

This clonotype appeared a few times. V gene TRBV7-6 combines with J gene TRBJ2-3; D possibly uses TRBD1 or TRBD2 (6 bases each). This CDR3 is 15 amino acids long. Germline V gene data show CDR1 as SGHVS and CDR2 as FNYEAQ. V was shortened by 4 bases and J by 0 bases, with 11 bases between the two germline ends. The CDR3 bases are TGTGCCAGCAGCTCCGGGGGCCCAAGCACAGATACGCAGTATTTT. Encoded protein: CASSSGGPSTDTQYF.

The chain combines TRBV11-2 with TRBJ1-2, with TRBD1 as a possible D gene (5 bases). Per germline, CDR1 SGHAT and CDR2 FQNNGV. The CDR3 is 16 amino acids. The germline V and J ends were trimmed by 0 bases and 2 bases, with 13 bases remaining between them. This CDR3 reads CASSLEGVTVNYGYTF. In DNA, the CDR3 is TGTGCCAGCAGCTTAGAAGGAGTGACAGTAAACTATGGCTACACCTTC.

This chain links TRBV11-2 with TRBJ2-3; 7 nucleotides match TRBD2. The CDR3 is 13 amino acids. Trimming took 5 bases from V and 6 from J; bases not matched to a gene: 5. Germline V gene data show CDR1 as SGHAT and CDR2 as FQNNGV. Written as DNA, the CDR3 is TGTGCCAGCAGCCCGAGCGGGATTGATACGCAGTATTTT. It codes for CASSPSGIDTQYF.

V gene TRBV7-9 combines with J gene TRBJ1-2; 8 bases map to TRBD1. J was trimmed by 4 bases and V by 1 base; bases with no gene match: 5. CDR3 length: 15 amino acids. Germline CDR1 reads SEHNR; CDR2 reads FQNEAQ (reference sequence). CDR3 amino acids: CASSLGTGKTYGYTF. CDR3 in DNA: TGTGCCAGCAGCTTAGGGACAGGGAAGACCTATGGCTACACCTTC.

This chain links TRBV5-1 with TRBJ1-1; D remains ambiguous. Per the germline V gene, CDR1 is SGHRS and CDR2 is YFSETQ. Deletions cut 4 bases from V and 0 bases from J, with 7 bases between. CDR3 size: 13 residues. CDR3 sequence reads: CASSEGLNTEAFF. The CDR3 DNA reads as TGCGCCAGCAGCGAGGGATTGAACACTGAAGCTTTCTTT.

This clonotype has only a few counts. The rearrangement uses TRBV5-1 and TRBJ2-5, with TRBD2 matching 7 bases. The length of the CDR3 is 15 residues. Germline loops: CDR1 SGHRS, CDR2 YFSETQ. The V and J ends lost 0 bases and 7 bases, in that order; junction bases with no gene match: 9. The CDR3 nucleotides read TGCGCCAGCAGCTTGGAAGCAGGGAGGGGCGGGACCCAGTACTTC. It translates to CASSLEAGRGGTQYF.

The chain is built from TRBV24-1 and TRBJ2-7; D not certain. Germline assignment: CDR1 KGHDR and CDR2 SFDVKD. V was pared by 1 base and J by 10 bases, with 13 bases between. This CDR3 has 13 residues. CDR3 nucleotide sequence: TGTGCCACCAGTGATTTAAACGGCGTCGCTCAGTACTTC. Its protein product is CATSDLNGVAQYF.

This chain connects TRBV4-2 to TRBJ2-5; D is unclear. The CDR3 length is 13 residues. V was trimmed by 1 base and J by 6 bases, leaving 9 bases between them. Per the germline V gene, CDR1 is LGHNA and CDR2 is YNFKEQ. This chain's CDR3 is CASSQAGLKTQYF. CDR3 in DNA: TGTGCCAGCAGCCAAGCGGGCCTGAAGACCCAGTACTTC.

This clonotype has a handful of counts. Relative to the germline gene, one junction end is altered; a read error may explain this. CDR3 DNA: TGTGCTAGCAGCTTCCCGACAGGGGCAAGCAATCAGCCCCAGCATTTT. It yields the protein CASSFPTGASNQPQHF. The rearrangement joins TRBV7-7 to TRBJ1-5; 8 nucleotides align to TRBD1. The germline V gene encodes CDR1 SSHAT and CDR2 FNYEAQ (reference sequence). This CDR3 spans 16 amino acids.

This clonotype was seen a handful of times. This chain uses TRBV7-8 with TRBJ2-5; TRBD1 might be the D (6 bases). Germline V gene lookup returns CDR1 SGHVS and CDR2 FQNEAQ. The CDR3 has 16 amino acids. Trimming took off 5 bases at V and 0 bases at J, with 16 bases between the two ends. The CDR3 protein is CASSGPDSDYQETQYF. For the CDR3, the DNA is TGTGCCAGCAGCGGCCCGGACAGCGATTACCAAGAGACCCAGTACTTC.

This clonotype has at least ten counts. This sequence joins TRBV5-1 and TRBJ1-4; the D is unclear. The germline V gene encodes CDR1 SGHRS and CDR2 YFSETQ. Between the trimmed V and J ends, which lost 0 bases and 5 bases, there was a span of 8 bases. The CDR3 runs 14 residues. The CDR3, as DNA: TGCGCCAGCAGCTTGGGCAGGATGAATGAAAAACTGTTTTTT. Residues: CASSLGRMNEKLFF.

The J gene is TRBJ2-7, the V gene TRBV20-1; 11 bases align to TRBD2. Germline V gene lookup returns CDR1 DFQATT and CDR2 SNEGSKA (reference sequence). This CDR3 is 16 amino acids long. V shed 0 bases and J 5 bases; nucleotides not matched to a gene: 9. This chain's CDR3 is CSARDRNSGRADEQYF. The CDR3 DNA reads TGCAGTGCTAGAGATCGGAATAGCGGGAGGGCCGACGAGCAGTACTTC.

The chain joins TRBV7-3 to TRBJ2-1; D call uncertain. V dropped 0 bases and J dropped 7 bases, with 10 bases sitting between them. Germline loops: CDR1 SGHTA, CDR2 FQGTGA. The CDR3 is made up of 14 amino acids. The CDR3 is CASSLTASINEQFF. The CDR3 DNA sequence: TGTGCCAGCAGCTTAACCGCCTCGATTAATGAGCAGTTCTTC.

This clonotype was observed a handful of times. Here the CDR3 reads CASSYRGQGNSPLHF. As DNA, the CDR3 is TGTGCCAGCAGTTACCGAGGACAGGGGAATTCACCCCTCCACTTT. The genes are TRBV6-2 or TRBV6-3 and TRBJ1-6; 9 bases are shared with TRBD1. V shed 2 bases and J 7 bases; nucleotides not matched to a gene: 3. The length of the CDR3 is 15 residues. Germline CDR1 reads MNHEY; CDR2 reads SVGEGT.

The rearrangement links TRBV20-1 to TRBJ2-1, with 8 nucleotides matching TRBD2. Looked up from germline, CDR1 is DFQATT and CDR2 is SNEGSKA (reference sequence). With V trimmed by 5 bases and J by 8 bases, 14 bases remained unmatched. The CDR3 length is 15 residues. CDR3 bases: TGCAGTGCTTTTTCACCGGGACTAGTTAATCATGAGCAGTTCTTC. Amino acids: CSAFSPGLVNHEQFF.

This clonotype was seen many times. The chain couples TRBV28 to TRBJ1-2; D might be TRBD1 (5 bases). This CDR3 contains 13 residues. Looked up from germline, CDR1 is MDHEN and CDR2 is SYDVKM. The V gene lost 8 bases and the J gene lost 4 bases, with 14 bases spanning the gap. The CDR3 sequence: CASYSAGTYGYTF. The CDR3 DNA reads as TGTGCCAGCTATTCCGCAGGGACCTATGGCTACACCTTC.

This chain links TRBV13 with TRBJ1-2; 9 bases match TRBD1. The CDR3 has 16 residues. Trimming removed 0 bases from V and 2 bases from J; junction bases left unmatched: 4. Germline V gene lookup returns CDR1 PRHDT and CDR2 FYEKMQ (reference sequence). CDR3 sequence (DNA): TGTGCCAGCAGCTTAGGCCCGGGGACAGGGAACTATGGCTACACCTTC. Encoded protein: CASSLGPGTGNYGYTF.

In its sample, this clonotype was seen a few times. The chain carries TRBV18 and TRBJ2-3; possibly TRBD2 for D (6 bases). Per germline, CDR1 KGHSH and CDR2 LQKENI. This CDR3 is built from 15 residues. V gave up 2 bases and J gave up 2 bases, with 11 bases separating them. Written as DNA, the CDR3 is TGTGCCAGCTCACCATCCGGGACTCTCACAGATACGCAGTATTTT. Protein sequence: CASSPSGTLTDTQYF. The full variable domain, rest sourced from reference TRBV18 and TRBJ2-3, is NAGVMQNPRHLVRRRGQEARLRCSPMKGHSHVYWYRQLPEEGLKFMVYLQKENIIDESGMPKERFSAEFPKEGPSILRIQQVVRGDSAAYFCASSPSGTLTDTQYFGPGTRLTVL.

This clonotype has just a few counts. This sequence joins TRBV5-6 and TRBJ2-4, with D possibly matching TRBD1 (5 bases). Trimming cost V 0 bases and J 2 bases, with 9 bases left between them. CDR3 length equals 15 residues. Germline V lookup: CDR1 SGHDT, CDR2 YYEEEE. CDR3 amino acids: CASSLGGNPKNIQYF. As DNA, the CDR3 is TGTGCCAGCAGCTTGGGGGGCAACCCCAAAAACATTCAGTACTTC.

This chain joins TRBV20-1 and TRBJ2-1; TRBD1 might be the D (6 bases). With 0 bases removed from V and 8 bases from J, the gap between germline ends came to 14 bases. The CDR3 is 14 residues long. Germline V gene data show CDR1 as DFQATT and CDR2 as SNEGSKA (reference sequence). The CDR3 DNA follows: TGCAGTGCTAGAGATCCCCGGGCAGGGGATGAGCAGTTCTTC. This sequence encodes CSARDPRAGDEQFF.

The chain recombines TRBV4-1 with TRBJ2-1; a weak D match, TRBD1 (6 bases). V gave up 1 base and J gave up 7 bases, with 14 bases separating them. Germline V gene data show CDR1 as MGHRA and CDR2 as YSYEKL. The CDR3 has 15 amino acids. The CDR3 is CASSQVPGDGNEQFF. The CDR3, as DNA: TGCGCCAGCAGCCAAGTCCCAGGGGATGGAAATGAGCAGTTCTTC.

The chain uses TRBV7-2 and TRBJ2-7; 10 bases are shared with TRBD1. The J segment lost 7 bases and the V segment lost 3 bases, leaving 6 bases of the junction unmatched. CDR1 SGHTA and CDR2 FQGNSA come from the germline V gene. The CDR3 spans 14 residues. The CDR3 spells CASSLGRTGGEQYF. Written as DNA, the CDR3 is TGTGCCAGCAGCTTGGGGAGGACAGGGGGTGAGCAGTACTTC.

This chain joins TRBV7-2 and TRBJ2-7, with 13 positions matching TRBD2. V shed 3 bases and J 6 bases; nucleotides not matched to a gene: 5. Germline assignment: CDR1 SGHTA and CDR2 FQGNSA. The CDR3 has 15 residues. This CDR3 reads CASSFQLAGGLEQYF. CDR3 bases: TGTGCCAGCAGCTTCCAACTAGCGGGAGGGCTCGAGCAGTACTTC.

The CDR3 region is CSAIGTSPGEEQYF. The CDR3, as DNA: TGCAGTGCAATTGGGACTAGCCCCGGGGAGGAGCAGTACTTC. The gene calls are TRBV20-1 and TRBJ2-7, with 9 bases aligning to TRBD2. This CDR3 comprises 14 residues. After removal of 6 bases from V and 7 bases from J, the junction contained 13 bases not matched to a gene. CDR1 is DFQATT, CDR2 SNEGSKA, per germline (reference sequence).